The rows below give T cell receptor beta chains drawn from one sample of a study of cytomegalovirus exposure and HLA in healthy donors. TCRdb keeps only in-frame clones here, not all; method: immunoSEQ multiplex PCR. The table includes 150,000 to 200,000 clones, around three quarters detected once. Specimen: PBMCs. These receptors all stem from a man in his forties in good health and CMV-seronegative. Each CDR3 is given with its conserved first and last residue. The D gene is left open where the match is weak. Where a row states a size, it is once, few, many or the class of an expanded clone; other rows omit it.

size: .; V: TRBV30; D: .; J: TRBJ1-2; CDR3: CAWSGGMDYGYTF; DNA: TGTGCCTGGTCCGGGGGAATGGACTATGGCTACACCTTC
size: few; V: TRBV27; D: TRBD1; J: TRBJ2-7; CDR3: CASSLYSSGQGYEQYF; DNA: TGTGCCAGCAGTTTATATAGCAGCGGACAGGGCTACGAGCAGTACTTC
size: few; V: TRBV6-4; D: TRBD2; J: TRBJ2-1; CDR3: CASSDSKASGAYNEQFF; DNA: TGTGCCAGCAGTGACTCAAAGGCTAGCGGGGCCTACAATGAGCAGTTCTTC
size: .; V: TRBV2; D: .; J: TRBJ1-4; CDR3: CASSAGRSNEKLFF; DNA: TGTGCCAGCAGTGCGGGAAGGTCCAATGAAAAACTGTTTTTT
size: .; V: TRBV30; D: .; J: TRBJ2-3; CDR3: CAWADGVTQYTQYF; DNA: TGTGCCTGGGCCGACGGGGTGACACAATATACGCAGTATTTT
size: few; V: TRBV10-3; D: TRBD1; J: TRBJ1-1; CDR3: CAISSPGTGSNTEAFF; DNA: TGTGCCATCAGTTCTCCCGGGACAGGGTCGAACACTGAAGCTTTCTTT
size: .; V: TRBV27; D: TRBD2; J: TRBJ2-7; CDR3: CASRSGLAHSYEQYF; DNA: TGTGCCAGCAGGTCGGGACTAGCGCACTCCTACGAGCAGTACTTC
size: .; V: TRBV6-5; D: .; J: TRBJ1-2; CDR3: CASLEGDGYTF; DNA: TGTGCCAGCCTCGAGGGGGATGGCTACACCTTC
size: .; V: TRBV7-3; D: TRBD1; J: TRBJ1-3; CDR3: CASSLTSGGSGNTIYF; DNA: TGTGCCAGCAGCTTAACTTCAGGGGGCTCTGGAAACACCATATATTTT
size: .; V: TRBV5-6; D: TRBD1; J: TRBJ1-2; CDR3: CASSWFQGDYYGYTF; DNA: TGTGCCAGCAGCTGGTTCCAGGGGGATTACTATGGCTACACCTTC
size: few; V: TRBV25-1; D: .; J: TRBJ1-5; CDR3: CASSREGYQPQHF; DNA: TGTGCCAGCAGTCGGGAGGGTTATCAGCCCCAGCATTTT
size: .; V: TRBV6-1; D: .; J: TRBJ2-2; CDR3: CASSEEVVTVNTGELFF; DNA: TGTGCCAGCAGTGAAGAGGTGGTGACAGTGAACACCGGGGAGCTGTTTTTT
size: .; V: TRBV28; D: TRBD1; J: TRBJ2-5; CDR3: CASSPLRTGEETQYF; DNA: TGTGCCAGCAGTCCTCTTCGGACAGGGGAAGAGACCCAGTACTTC
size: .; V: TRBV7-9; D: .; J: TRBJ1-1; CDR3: CASGRENTEAFF; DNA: TGTGCCAGCGGCAGGGAGAACACTGAAGCTTTCTTT
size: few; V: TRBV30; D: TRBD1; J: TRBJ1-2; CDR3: CAWSATGGYGYTF; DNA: TGTGCCTGGAGTGCGACAGGGGGCTATGGCTACACCTTC
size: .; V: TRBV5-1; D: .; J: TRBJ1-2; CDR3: CASSLGGQLNYGYTF; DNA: TGCGCCAGCAGCTTGGGGGGACAACTAAACTATGGCTACACCTTC
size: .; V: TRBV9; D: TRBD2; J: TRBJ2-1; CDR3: CASSVGLAGSYNEQFF; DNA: TGTGCCAGCAGCGTAGGGCTAGCGGGTTCCTACAATGAGCAGTTCTTC
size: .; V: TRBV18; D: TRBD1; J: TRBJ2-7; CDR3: CASSPPQGATYEQYF; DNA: TGTGCCAGCTCACCACCTCAGGGGGCCACCTACGAGCAGTACTTC
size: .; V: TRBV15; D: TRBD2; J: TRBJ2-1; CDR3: CATSRGRASGNYNEQFF; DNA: TGTGCCACCAGCAGAGGGAGGGCTAGCGGGAACTACAATGAGCAGTTCTTC
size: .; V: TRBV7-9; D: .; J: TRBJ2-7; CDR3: CASSSTVFHEQYF; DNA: TGTGCCAGCAGCTCCACGGTCTTTCACGAGCAGTACTTC
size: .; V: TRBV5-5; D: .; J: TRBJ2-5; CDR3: CASSFTGGLDGETQYF; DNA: TGTGCCAGCAGCTTTACGGGCGGGCTGGACGGAGAGACCCAGTACTTC
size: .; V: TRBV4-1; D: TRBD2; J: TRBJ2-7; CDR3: CASSQGLAGGPYEQYF; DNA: TGCGCCAGCAGCCAAGGACTAGCGGGAGGTCCCTACGAGCAGTACTTC
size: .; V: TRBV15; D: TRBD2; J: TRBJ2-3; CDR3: CATSRGGGLAGGTDTQYF; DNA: TGTGCCACCAGCAGAGGGGGGGGACTAGCGGGAGGAACAGATACGCAGTATTTT
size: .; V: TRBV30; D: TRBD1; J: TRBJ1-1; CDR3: CAWSVTGAEAFF; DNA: TGTGCCTGGAGTGTCACAGGGGCTGAAGCTTTCTTT
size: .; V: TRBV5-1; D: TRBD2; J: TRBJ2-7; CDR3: CASSRTSGRSVYEQYF; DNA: TGCGCCAGCTCCCGGACTAGCGGGAGAAGCGTCTACGAGCAGTACTTC
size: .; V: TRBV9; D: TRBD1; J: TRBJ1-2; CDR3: CASSVDPDRAYGYTF; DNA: TGTGCCAGCAGCGTAGACCCGGACAGGGCCTATGGCTACACCTTC
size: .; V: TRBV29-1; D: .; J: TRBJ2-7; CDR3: CSVLDRRDYEQYF; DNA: TGCAGCGTGCTGGACAGGAGGGACTACGAGCAGTACTTC
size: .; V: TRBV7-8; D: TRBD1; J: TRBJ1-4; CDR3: CASSATRDSYEKLFF; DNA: TGTGCCAGCAGCGCAACCCGGGACAGCTATGAAAAACTGTTTTTT
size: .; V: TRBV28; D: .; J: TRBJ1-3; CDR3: CAIGLNGNTIYF; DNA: TGTGCCATCGGACTTAATGGAAACACCATATATTTT
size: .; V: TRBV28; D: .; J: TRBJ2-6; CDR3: CASSSTGTGANVLTF; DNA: TGTGCCAGCAGTTCGACCGGGACAGGGGCCAACGTCCTGACTTTC
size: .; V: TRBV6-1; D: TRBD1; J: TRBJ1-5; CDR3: CASSEVAGGYQPQHF; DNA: TGTGCCAGCAGTGAAGTTGCAGGGGGCTATCAGCCCCAGCATTTT
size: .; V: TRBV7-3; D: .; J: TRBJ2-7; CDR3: CASSPSGGYEQYF; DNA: TGTGCCAGCAGCCCGTCCGGGGGTTACGAGCAGTACTTC
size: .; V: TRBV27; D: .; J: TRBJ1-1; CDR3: CASSLNGGNTEAFF; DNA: TGTGCCAGCAGTTTAAACGGCGGGAACACTGAAGCTTTCTTT
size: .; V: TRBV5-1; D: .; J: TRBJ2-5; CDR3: CASSRGAVGETQYF; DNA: TGCGCCAGCAGCCGGGGGGCAGTAGGGGAGACCCAGTACTTC